The 3 T cell receptor beta chains in this list originate from one sample, sequenced in a study of identical twins. TCRdb reanalysed the 5' RACE reads using MiXCR and keeps one entry per CDR3 protein. The sample lists approximately 190,000 distinct CDR3 sequences; roughly 15% were seen once. This same sample was also taken into another study, of T cells expressing NK-cell markers.

Source material: CD8+ T cells sorted from blood. Receptors were obtained from a woman younger than 35 in good health.

This clonotype has a handful of counts. The rearrangement uses TRBV6-1 and TRBJ2-7; D is ambiguous. Trimming cost V 6 bases and J 1 base, with 16 bases left between them. Germline V gene data show CDR1 as MNHNS and CDR2 as SASEGT. CDR3 length: 15 amino acids. The CDR3 here is CASSLSRSTSYEQYF. As DNA, the CDR3 is TGTGCCAGCAGCCTAAGCCGTAGTACTTCCTACGAGCAGTACTTC.

J is TRBJ1-1 and V is TRBV12-3 or TRBV12-4; D is unclear. Between the trimmed V and J ends, which lost 0 bases and 8 bases, there was a span of 13 bases. The CDR3 totals 14 residues. The DNA for the CDR3 is TGTGCCAGCAGTTTAGCGACGGGCTTGGTCGAAGCTTTCTTT. Protein: CASSLATGLVEAFF.

The chain carries TRBV6-1 and TRBJ2-1, with D possibly matching TRBD2 (6 bases). Germline V gene lookup returns CDR1 MNHNS and CDR2 SASEGT. Trimming shortened V by 1 base and J by 4 bases, and 11 bases separated the two germline ends. The CDR3 is 15 residues long. CDR3 residues: CASSEDGSAYNEQFF. The DNA for the CDR3 is TGTGCCAGCAGTGAAGACGGGAGTGCTTACAATGAGCAGTTCTTC.